In this sample, the clone carrying this T cell receptor beta chain turned up many times. The target antigen is unknown. The data belong to a study of CD8 T cells in ankylosing spondylitis. Overall study results and limits: What appeared characteristic of ankylosing spondylitis blood was a TCR beta motif of seven to nine highly homologous variants. Disease-linked clones were found to be CD8+ and relatively rare in peripheral blood.

V lost 8 bases and J 5 bases, leaving 21 bases between the germline ends. CDR1 and CDR2 from the germline V gene are DFQATT and SNEGSKA (reference sequence). The CDR3 runs to 15 residues. TCRdb fed the 5' RACE reads into MiXCR, producing one record per CDR3 protein. This sample has about 88,000 distinct CDR3 sequences; 27% occur once, and the top ten carry 55% to 75%. The specimen sequenced was blood, either unsorted or a sorted T cell fraction (not recorded which). The TCR sequence derives from a male donor with ankylosing spondylitis or in good health (not recorded which). The chain combines TRBV20-1 with TRBJ2-2, with D maybe TRBD2 (5 bases). The CDR3 spells CSTRLGWRGTGELFF. CDR3 nucleotides: TGCAGTACCCGACTCGGATGGCGAGGGACCGGGGAGCTGTTTTTT.